This T cell receptor beta chain was profiled in a study of blood T cell repertoires in COVID-19 (dated by TCRdb to the early 2020s). Study-wide context: The collaborator samples originated in the United States, Italy and Spain and spanned the acute and convalescent phases of COVID-19. HLA class I and class II types, where available, came from metadata supplied by the sample provider rather than from assay-based typing. The prospective study material was composed of cDNA or gDNA derived from T cells, B-cell-depleted T cells, or PBMCs. The dataset comprised deeply sampled blood TCRbeta repertoires from subjects exposed to, actively infected with, or recovered from COVID-19. Nearly every sample came with metadata listing a de-identified subject ID, COVID-19 status, age in years and sex. The repertoires were released in a freely available public database intended as a resource for research on the immune response to SARS-CoV-2. The samples were drawn from the first 160 participants of the ongoing ImmuneRACE study and from 1,200 or so subjects provided by 6 global collaborators.

The immunoSEQ Assay, a bias-controlled multiplex PCR, was used to amplify TCRbeta CDR3 regions from genomic DNA. Per the source publication's procedure: The number of nucleated cells in each sample was estimated from the amplification of reference gene primers within the assay. To quantify the absolute abundance of each unique TCRbeta CDR3 rearrangement, sequence reads were collapsed and filtered. For each sample, productive Simpson clonality was calculated as the square root of Simpson's diversity index across productive rearrangements. TCRdb retrieved this table from immuneACCESS and kept in-frame rearrangements only. Not all clones are present; in checked studies, unresolved V genes account for under half, and no reason is known for the remainder. D and trimming were read from the DNA, whereas the V and J calls and clone size are those reported in that table. This sample gives some 14,000 clones in total; more than 70% of them show up just once. The top ten hold about 16% of the sample.

The collaborating institutions used their own protocols to collect whole blood in K2EDTA tubes. For TCRbeta analysis, collaborator samples were shipped as frozen whole blood, as isolated PBMCs, or as DNA extracted from either sample type. A word on this clone: Its antigen is not yet known. Base qualities are not provided; no much larger clone lies one nucleotide away.

CDR1 SGDLS and CDR2 YYNGEE were looked up in the germline V gene. A distance of 11 bases separates the germline ends of V and J, which lose 0 bases and 2 bases respectively. Counted from cysteine to phenylalanine, this CDR3 has 15 amino acids. Here the CDR3 DNA is all that survives: 45 bases in frame from base 1. Study-wide findings and limitations: The amount of clinical and demographic metadata varied by source and participant and was provided uncurated.

The receptor was isolated from a human donor in a cohort sampled during active COVID-19. The specimen was peripheral blood. The rearrangement joined TRBV9 to TRBJ2-5, with the D segment identity uncertain. The DNA sequence is TGTGCCAGCAGCGTAGAACCAGGAATTCAAGAGACCCAGTACTTC. Its translation reads: CASSVEPGIQETQYF. Full variable domain (CDR3 extended with the reference TRBV9 and TRBJ2-5 proteins): DSGVTQTPKHLITATGQRVTLRCSPRSGDLSVYWYQQSLDQGLQFLIQYYNGEERAKGNILERFSAQQFPDLHSELNLSSLELGDSALYFCASSVEPGIQETQYFGPGTRLLVL.